The 32 T cell receptor beta chains in this list originate from one sample, sequenced in a study of blood T cell repertoires in COVID-19. Clones were read by immunoSEQ multiplex PCR, and TCRdb kept only the in-frame ones, dropping some. The sample carries some 280,000 clones, roughly 80% recorded once. Source material: peripheral blood. The receptors originated from a woman in her forties or fifties with active or convalescent COVID-19.

V and J are TRBV3-1 (or the pseudogene TRBV3-2) and TRBJ1-2, with D uncertain. CDR3 size: 15 residues. CDR1 LGHDT and CDR2 YNNKEL come from the germline V gene (reference sequence). Deletions cut 0 bases from V and 6 bases from J, with 14 bases between. CDR3 loop: CASSQDLSEYDGYTF. The DNA for the CDR3 is TGTGCCAGCAGCCAAGATCTGAGCGAGTACGATGGCTACACCTTC.

The rearrangement joins TRBV15 to TRBJ2-4, with a weak D call TRBD1 (6 bases). Germline-derived CDR1 and CDR2 are LNHNV and YYDKDF (reference sequence). The V and J ends lost 0 bases and 3 bases respectively, with 18 bases between them. The CDR3 has 18 amino acids. The CDR3 DNA reads as TGTGCCACCAGCAGAGATAGAAGTCCCCTAGGGGGCAAAAACATTCAGTACTTC. Amino acid sequence: CATSRDRSPLGGKNIQYF.

The sample holds many counts of this clone. The chain has TRBV7-8 and TRBJ2-1; a possible D gene is TRBD1 (6 bases). Looked up from germline, CDR1 is SGHVS and CDR2 is FQNEAQ. The V end was cut by 5 bases, the J end by 6 bases, with 20 bases between. CDR3 size: 16 residues. CDR3 in DNA: TGTGCCAGCAGCCCCCGCCGAGGGGGAAACAGCAATGAGCAGTTCTTC. Its protein is CASSPRRGGNSNEQFF.

The chain employs TRBV28 and TRBJ2-2; D ambiguous. The V end lost 8 bases, the J end lost 4 bases, and 8 bases lay between the germline ends. The CDR3 runs to 12 residues. The V gene's germline CDR1 is MDHEN and CDR2 SYDVKM. The CDR3 loop is CASAYLTGELFF. The CDR3 bases are TGTGCCAGCGCCTACCTCACCGGGGAGCTGTTTTTT.

This sequence joins TRBV11-2 and TRBJ1-1; D call uncertain. Germline CDR1 and CDR2: SGHAT and FQNNGV. V lost 2 bases, J lost 4 bases, and 5 bases lay in between. The CDR3 extends over 12 amino acids. CDR3: CASSLRGTEAFF. CDR3 in DNA: TGTGCCAGCAGCTTAAGAGGCACTGAAGCTTTCTTT.

A remark on this clone: This sample also contains other DNA sequences that code for the same CDR3. The V call is TRBV7-8, the J call TRBJ2-7, with no clear D. CDR3 size: 11 residues. The V end was cut by 5 bases, the J end by 1 base, with 3 bases between. Germline-derived CDR1 and CDR2 are SGHVS and FQNEAQ. In DNA form, the CDR3 reads TGTGCCAGCAGCCCGTCCTACGAGCAGTACTTC. It specifies CASSPSYEQYF.

This chain links TRBV13 with TRBJ2-1; 8 bases map to TRBD2. Per the germline V gene, CDR1 is PRHDT and CDR2 is FYEKMQ (reference sequence). Trimming cost V 5 bases and J 0 bases; bases outside gene matches: 9. The CDR3 runs to 17 residues. Here the CDR3 DNA reads TGTGCCAGCAGCCCCCGACTAGCGCTTAGCTCCTACAATGAGCAGTTCTTC. Residues: CASSPRLALSSYNEQFF.

The chain carries TRBV5-1 and TRBJ2-7, with D perhaps matching TRBD2 (6 bases). The CDR3 is 11 amino acids. V was pared by 5 bases and J by 4 bases, with 7 bases between. The germline V gene has CDR1 SGHRS and CDR2 YFSETQ. The DNA for the CDR3 is TGCGCCAGCAGGGAGGGGTACGAGCAGTACTTC. This codes for CASREGYEQYF.

Only one count was recorded for this clone. V and J are TRBV27 and TRBJ2-2; D might be TRBD1 (7 bases). CDR1 and CDR2 from the germline V gene are MNHEY and SMNVEV (reference sequence). V was shortened by 10 bases and J by 6 bases, with 21 bases between the two germline ends. The length of the CDR3 is 15 residues. This chain's CDR3 is CATQSGRGVAGELFF. DNA for the CDR3: TGTGCCACCCAATCTGGCAGGGGGGTTGCCGGGGAGCTGTTTTTT.

This clone was seen a single time. This chain connects TRBV3-1 (or the pseudogene TRBV3-2) to TRBJ2-7; 16 bases are shared with TRBD2. The CDR3 totals 18 residues. Trimming removed 4 bases from V and 4 bases from J; junction bases left unmatched: 10. Germline CDR1 is LGHDT and CDR2 is YNNKEL (reference sequence). The CDR3: CASSRIPRGLAGGYEQYF. The CDR3, as DNA: TGTGCCAGCAGCCGAATCCCCCGGGGACTAGCGGGAGGGTACGAGCAGTACTTC.

About this clone: One end of the junction fails to match germline, which may point to a read error. The rearrangement links TRBV27 to TRBJ2-2, with TRBD1 matching 8 bases. The CDR3 extends over 16 amino acids. Germline CDR1 MNHEY, CDR2 SMNVEV (reference sequence). This CDR3 is CASSLRDRSVYRGAVF. CDR3 nucleotide sequence: TGTGCCAGCAGTTTAAGGGACAGGAGCGTATACCGGGGAGCTGTTTTT.

V and J are TRBV5-6 and TRBJ1-2; D possibly corresponds to TRBD1 (6 bases). Germline CDR1 reads SGHDT; CDR2 reads YYEEEE. This CDR3 contains 14 residues. Trimming removed 5 bases from V and 5 bases from J, with 16 bases in between. This chain's CDR3 is CASRFGTPEYGYTF. CDR3 in DNA: TGTGCCAGCAGATTCGGGACACCGGAGTATGGCTACACCTTC.

J is TRBJ2-1 and V is TRBV19, with 7 bases fitting TRBD2. Unmatched junction bases numbered 10, after V lost 3 bases and J lost 5 bases. The CDR3 extends over 16 amino acids. The V gene's germline CDR1 is LNHDA and CDR2 SQIVND (reference sequence). The CDR3 DNA reads as TGTGCCAGTAGTATTAGGGGCGGGAGTCGAAACAATGAGCAGTTCTTC. This gives the protein CASSIRGGSRNNEQFF. Drawing the rest from reference TRBV19 and TRBJ2-1, the complete variable domain is DGGITQSPKYLFRKEGQNVTLSCEQNLNHDAMYWYRQDPGQGLRLIYYSQIVNDFQKGDIAEGYSVSREKKESFPLTVTSAQKNPTAFYLCASSIRGGSRNNEQFFGPGTRLTVL.

The V gene is TRBV2, the J gene TRBJ2-1; 12 bases map to TRBD2. V was pared by 4 bases and J by 7 bases, with 5 bases of the junction left unmatched. The CDR3 is made up of 15 amino acids. In germline, CDR1 is SNHLY, CDR2 FYNNEI. CDR3: CASSVRLAGGNEQFF. The DNA of the CDR3 is TGTGCCAGCAGTGTCCGGCTAGCGGGAGGGAATGAGCAGTTCTTC.

The rearrangement uses TRBV7-9 and TRBJ1-3; D remains ambiguous. The CDR3 sequence is 14 residues long. V dropped 8 bases and J dropped 2 bases, with 13 bases sitting between them. Germline values: CDR1 SEHNR, CDR2 FQNEAQ (reference sequence). The CDR3 DNA reads as TGTGCCAGCGGCACCTTACGTACTGGAAACACCATATATTTT. It specifies CASGTLRTGNTIYF.

The chain couples TRBV5-1 to TRBJ2-7; 12 bases fit TRBD2. The germline V gene encodes CDR1 SGHRS and CDR2 YFSETQ. The CDR3 has 17 residues. The J segment lost 1 base and the V segment lost 4 bases, leaving 9 bases of the junction unmatched. CDR3 residues: CASSPGLAGIGSYEQYF. CDR3 in DNA: TGCGCCAGCAGCCCCGGACTAGCGGGAATCGGGTCCTACGAGCAGTACTTC.

The chain is built from TRBV28 and TRBJ1-6; the D gene is possibly TRBD1 (5 bases). V lost 1 base and J lost 7, with 17 bases in between. Germline V lookup: CDR1 MDHEN, CDR2 SYDVKM. This CDR3 comprises 17 residues. CDR3 protein: CASSLFFKQAQNSPLHF. CDR3 DNA: TGTGCCAGCAGTTTATTCTTCAAACAGGCCCAAAATTCACCCCTCCACTTT.

V usage is TRBV4-1 and J usage is TRBJ2-5; 8 nucleotides align to TRBD2. J lost 1 base, V lost 0 bases, and 4 bases had no gene match. This CDR3 has 16 amino acids. CDR1 and CDR2 from the germline V gene are MGHRA and YSYEKL. The CDR3 nucleotides are TGCGCCAGCAGCCAAGATTGGGGGACTAGCCAAGAGACCCAGTACTTC. This codes for CASSQDWGTSQETQYF.

V is TRBV6-5 and J is TRBJ1-2, with D possibly TRBD1 on 5 matching bases. The CDR3 is 15 amino acids. The germline V and J ends were trimmed by 0 bases and 1 base, with 9 bases remaining between them. The V gene's germline CDR1 is MNHEY and CDR2 SVGAGI. CDR3 protein: CASSYSGRVNYGYTF. The DNA of the CDR3 is TGTGCCAGCAGTTACTCGGGCAGGGTTAACTATGGCTACACCTTC.

The chain is built from TRBV6-5 and TRBJ2-5; TRBD1 is a possible D gene (5 bases). Germline CDR1 reads MNHEY; CDR2 reads SVGAGI. The CDR3 has 13 residues. The V end was cut by 9 bases, the J end by 1 base, with 12 bases between. The CDR3 nucleotides are TGTGCCAGTTCCAGGGTAGTCCAAGAGACCCAGTACTTC. Protein: CASSRVVQETQYF.

With respect to this clone: This sample also contains other DNA sequences that code for the same CDR3. The chain has TRBV2 and TRBJ1-1; 8 positions agree with TRBD1. Per the germline V gene, CDR1 is SNHLY and CDR2 is FYNNEI. Unmatched junction bases numbered 3, after V lost 6 bases and J lost 0 bases. This CDR3 region has 14 residues. CDR3 amino acids: CASREGQVNTEAFF. In DNA form, the CDR3 reads TGTGCCAGCAGAGAGGGACAGGTGAACACTGAAGCTTTCTTT.

This chain uses TRBV6-5 with TRBJ2-1; 7 positions agree with TRBD2. Germline V CDR1 and CDR2: MNHEY, SVGAGI. With V trimmed by 4 bases and J by 2 bases, 8 bases remained unmatched. This CDR3 contains 16 residues. CDR3 DNA: TGTGCCAGCAGTTCCGTAAGCGGGATCCCCTACAATGAGCAGTTCTTC. It encodes CASSSVSGIPYNEQFF.

The CDR3 sequence: CATSRQTGSYGYTF. CDR3 nucleotide sequence: TGTGCCACCAGCAGACAGACAGGGAGCTATGGCTACACCTTC. The chain uses TRBV15 and TRBJ1-2, with 7 bases lining up with TRBD1. The CDR3 runs 14 residues. J lost 4 bases, V lost 2 bases, and 4 bases had no gene match. CDR1 and CDR2 from the germline V gene are LNHNV and YYDKDF (reference sequence).

This chain connects TRBV30 to TRBJ2-7; 8 bases are a match to TRBD1. Trimming removed 2 bases from V and 3 bases from J; junction bases left unmatched: 9. Germline V CDR1 and CDR2: GTSNPN, SVGIG (reference sequence). This CDR3 spans 15 amino acids. The CDR3 sequence: CAWSPGQGIIYEQYF. In DNA, the CDR3 is TGTGCCTGGAGTCCTGGACAGGGTATTATCTACGAGCAGTACTTC.

This chain uses TRBV6-5 with TRBJ1-6; D remains ambiguous. Germline CDR1 reads MNHEY; CDR2 reads SVGAGI. V was cut by 6 bases and J by 7 bases, with 13 bases left in between. The CDR3 is 14 residues long. CDR3 residues: CASRPREPNSPLHF. The CDR3 DNA is TGTGCCAGCAGACCCCGGGAGCCAAATTCACCCCTCCACTTT.

The CDR3 nucleotides read TGTGCCAGTGGGCGGGAGGGCCCGGAGACCCAGTACTTC. Translating it yields CASGREGPETQYF. The gene calls are TRBV27 and TRBJ2-5; TRBD2 agrees at 9 bases. The CDR3 is 13 residues long. The V segment lost 9 bases and the J segment 5 bases; nucleotides outside the gene matches: 7. Germline V lookup: CDR1 MNHEY, CDR2 SMNVEV (reference sequence).

The chain recombines TRBV5-5 with TRBJ2-2; 8 bases fit TRBD1. Germline CDR1 and CDR2: SGHKS and YYEKEE (reference sequence). V shed 5 bases, J shed 3 bases, and the junction held 15 bases outside the gene matches. This CDR3 spans 18 amino acids. The CDR3 DNA follows: TGTGCCAGCAGTGACGACCCCTGGACAGGGCTTGACACCGGGGAGCTGTTTTTT. Its protein is CASSDDPWTGLDTGELFF. Together with reference TRBV5-5 and TRBJ2-2, the CDR3 gives the full variable domain: DAGVTQSPTHLIKTRGQQVTLRCSPISGHKSVSWYQQVLGQGPQFIFQYYEKEERGRGNFPDRFSARQFPNYSSELNVNALLLGDSALYLCASSDDPWTGLDTGELFFGEGSRLTVL.

The chain joins TRBV12-3 or TRBV12-4 to TRBJ2-5; tentative D call: TRBD2 (5 bases). CDR3 length: 13 amino acids. V lost 3 bases, J lost 5 bases, and 10 bases lay in between. CDR3 DNA sequence: TGTGCCAGCAGTTTTACGAGGGATGAGACCCAGTACTTC. Amino acids: CASSFTRDETQYF.

This clone showed up just once. The V and J genes are TRBV5-1 and TRBJ2-6; possible D gene TRBD1, 5 bases. The CDR3 sequence is 18 residues long. Trimming took 0 bases from V and 2 from J, leaving 15 bases between them. Germline values: CDR1 SGHRS, CDR2 YFSETQ. The CDR3 DNA reads TGCGCCAGCAGCTTGGTCCCAGGGATCCCCCCTGGGGCCAACGTCCTGACTTTC. Residues: CASSLVPGIPPGANVLTF. Full variable domain (rest looked up from reference TRBV5-1 and TRBJ2-6): KAGVTQTPRYLIKTRGQQVTLSCSPISGHRSVSWYQQTPGQGLQFLFEYFSETQRNKGNFPGRFSGRQFSNSRSEMNVSTLELGDSALYLCASSLVPGIPPGANVLTFGAGSRLTVL.

This rearrangement joins TRBV7-6 to TRBJ2-2, with TRBD2 matching 14 bases. The CDR3 totals 17 residues. J gave up 6 bases and V 5 bases, and 8 bases lay outside the gene matches. CDR1 and CDR2 (germline): SGHVS, FNYEAQ. Here the CDR3 reads CASSLGTSGSIAGELFF. The CDR3 coding sequence is TGTGCCAGCAGCCTCGGGACTAGCGGGAGCATAGCCGGGGAGCTGTTTTTT.

The chain joins TRBV11-3 to TRBJ2-3; maybe TRBD2 (6 bases). The germline gives CDR1 SGHNT, CDR2 YENEEA. V was shortened by 5 bases and J by 5 bases, with 11 bases between the two germline ends. The CDR3 contains 13 residues. CDR3 DNA sequence: TGTGCCAGCAGCCTCCGGGGGAGAGATACGCAGTATTTT. Its protein product is CASSLRGRDTQYF.

This clone was picked up a small number of times. CDR3 bases: TGTGCCAGCAGCCAAGTATCACTAGCGGCCGGGGAGCTGTTTTTT. It specifies CASSQVSLAAGELFF. This chain links TRBV4-2 with TRBJ2-2, with 8 nucleotides matching TRBD2. Germline V gene data show CDR1 as LGHNA and CDR2 as YNFKEQ. The CDR3 runs 15 residues. Losses at the gene ends were 1 base for V and 6 bases for J; bases not matched to a gene: 4.